In this sample, the clone carrying this T cell receptor (beta chain) turned up a few times. Its cognate antigen is unknown. The data stem from a study of CD8 T cells in ankylosing spondylitis. Study-wide results and limits: Roughly eight highly homologous variants made up a TCR beta motif that seemed to typify ankylosing spondylitis blood.

Germline V gene data show CDR1 as SGDLS and CDR2 as YYNGEE. V shed 6 bases and J 8 bases; nucleotides not matched to a gene: 11. The CDR3 has 14 residues. TCRdb reprocessed the 5' RACE reads via MiXCR and lists one record per CDR3 protein. This sample has some 220,000 distinct CDR3 sequences, with 6% to 8.5% found just once. The sample comprised blood, either unsorted or a sorted T cell fraction (not recorded which). The gene calls are TRBV9 and TRBJ1-2; 9 nucleotides agree with TRBD1. The sequence was collected from a male donor with ankylosing spondylitis. This CDR3 reads CASKSGDRANGYTF. The CDR3 DNA is TGTGCCAGCAAGAGTGGGGACAGGGCGAACGGCTACACCTTC.